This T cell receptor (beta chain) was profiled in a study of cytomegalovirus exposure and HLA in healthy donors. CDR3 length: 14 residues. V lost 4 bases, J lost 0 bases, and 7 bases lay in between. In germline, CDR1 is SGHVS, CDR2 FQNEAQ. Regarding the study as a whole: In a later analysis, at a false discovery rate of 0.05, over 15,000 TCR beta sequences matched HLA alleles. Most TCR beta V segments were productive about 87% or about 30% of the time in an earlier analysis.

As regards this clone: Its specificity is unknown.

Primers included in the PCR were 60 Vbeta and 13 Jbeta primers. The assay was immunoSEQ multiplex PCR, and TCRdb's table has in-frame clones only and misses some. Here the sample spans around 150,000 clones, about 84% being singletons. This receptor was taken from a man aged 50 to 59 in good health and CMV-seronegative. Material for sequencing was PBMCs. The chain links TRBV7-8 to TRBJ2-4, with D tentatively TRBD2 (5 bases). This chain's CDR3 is CASSSDLAKNIQYF. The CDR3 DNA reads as TGTGCCAGCAGCTCGGACTTAGCCAAAAACATTCAGTACTTC.